The TCR beta chain under discussion was sequenced for a study of shared clonotypes between healthy human individuals. Notes on the study in general: Generally, naive subsets came out with larger estimated richness than memory subsets.

Notes on this clone: Antigen: not known.

Germline V gives CDR1 SGHRS, CDR2 YFSETQ. The CDR3 totals 14 residues. The V gene end was trimmed by 3 bases and the J gene end by 5 bases; junction bases not matched to a gene: 5. TCRdb's copy holds only in-frame clones and misses some; the assay was immunoSEQ multiplex PCR. The table includes more than 1.2 million clones, less than 99% detected once. The TCR comes from a man aged 25 to 40 in good health. Sequenced input: naive CD4+ T cells sorted from blood. Subset noted: CD45RA+ positively selected. The rearrangement joins TRBV5-1 to TRBJ2-5; 9 bases match TRBD2. Here the CDR3 DNA reads TGCGCCAGCAGCTCCACCGGGACTAGCGAGACCCAGTACTTC. It codes for CASSSTGTSETQYF. The full variable domain, completed using reference TRBV5-1 and TRBJ2-5, is KAGVTQTPRYLIKTRGQQVTLSCSPISGHRSVSWYQQTPGQGLQFLFEYFSETQRNKGNFPGRFSGRQFSNSRSEMNVSTLELGDSALYLCASSSTGTSETQYFGPGTRLLVL.